This TCR beta chain was identified during a study of T cells after yellow fever vaccination. Whole-study context: Fractions low in cell number were prepared with SMART-Seq v4 Ultra Low Input. General observations from the study: Of the clonotypes, a small share occurred in both CD4 and CD8 compartments.

TCRdb analysed the 5' RACE reads with MiXCR anew, one entry per CDR3 protein. The sample lists 500,000 to 700,000 distinct CDR3 sequences, less than 20% occurring once. This CDR3 contains 16 residues. Germline CDR1 is SEHNR and CDR2 is FQNEAQ (reference sequence). Trimming at V came to 5 bases and at J to 7 bases, leaving 10 bases not matched to a gene. The sample holds a few counts of this clonotype. Antigen unknown. The chain combines TRBV7-9 with TRBJ2-1, with 11 bases identical to TRBD2. The TCR originated in a man aged 25-45 years who received the YFV17D yellow fever vaccine. The sample here was PBMCs, taken 15 days after the yellow fever booster vaccination. CDR3 sequence reads: CASSDPFSSGRNEQFF. CDR3 nucleotides: TGTGCCAGCAGCGACCCCTTTTCTAGCGGGAGGAATGAGCAGTTCTTC.